This T cell receptor beta chain was observed in a study of CD8 T cells in ankylosing spondylitis. Overall study findings and caveats: One TCR beta motif, made up of under ten highly homologous variants, appeared characteristic of ankylosing spondylitis blood. Past studies reported some motif variants in reactive arthritis synovial fluid and blood. Significant enrichment of disease-linked clones was reportedly seen in matched ankylosing spondylitis synovial fluid.

5'-RACE, quantitative and with molecular barcodes, yielded the TCR beta libraries. TCRdb analysed the 5' RACE reads with MiXCR anew, one entry per CDR3 protein. This sample has some 240,000 distinct CDR3 sequences; roughly a quarter occur once, and the top ten carry more than 0.6%. This clonotype was detected ten times or more. Its antigen is unknown. This clonotype was sampled from a male donor with ankylosing spondylitis or in good health (not recorded which). The sample consisted of blood, either unsorted or a sorted T cell fraction (not recorded which).

The CDR3 DNA sequence: TGCAGTGCTAGAGATGCAAGGGGCGGTCACGAGCAGTACTTC. Residues: CSARDARGGHEQYF. This chain connects TRBV20-1 to TRBJ2-7, with D maybe TRBD1 (5 bases). Germline CDR1 reads DFQATT; CDR2 reads SNEGSKA (reference sequence). This CDR3 has 14 amino acids. Trimming removed 0 bases at V and 5 bases at J, with 14 bases between.